The next 22 T cell receptor beta chains were all read from a single sample in a study of T cells expressing NK-cell markers. Each CDR3 protein gets one entry in TCRdb, which reprocessed the 5' RACE reads and gives no DNA. The sample table sets out about 110,000 distinct CDR3 sequences. The sequenced sample consisted of blood T cells: a sorted CD56 or NKG2C T cell subset, CD4+ or CD8+ T cells, or bulk PBMC T cells (not recorded which). The receptors shown here come from a woman aged 18 to 69 in good health.

CDR3: CASSPPDIMLGNEQFF. The rearrangement joins TRBV18 to TRBJ2-1. This CDR3 spans 16 amino acids. Germline V gene data show CDR1 as KGHSH and CDR2 as LQKENI. Looking up the rest from reference TRBV18 and TRBJ2-1 gives the full variable domain: NAGVMQNPRHLVRRRGQEARLRCSPMKGHSHVYWYRQLPEEGLKFMVYLQKENIIDESGMPKERFSAEFPKEGPSILRIQQVVRGDSAAYFCASSPPDIMLGNEQFFGPGTRLTVL.

CDR3 residues: CASSISGDANEQFF. The chain recombines TRBV28 with TRBJ2-1. The CDR3 contains 14 residues. Germline assignment: CDR1 MDHEN and CDR2 SYDVKM.

This chain connects TRBV6-5 to TRBJ1-1. Germline loops: CDR1 MNHEY, CDR2 SVGAGI. CDR3 length: 13 amino acids. CDR3 sequence reads: CASSYSINTEAFF.

The CDR3 sequence: CASSSGTEMISGANVLTF. The chain uses TRBV18 and TRBJ2-6; TCRdb proposes TRBD1, but this gene call is untestable without DNA. The CDR3 has 18 residues. Germline CDR1 is KGHSH and CDR2 is LQKENI.

The CDR3 reads CASGWSWGTEAFF. The J gene is TRBJ1-1, the V gene TRBV19. Germline loops: CDR1 LNHDA, CDR2 SQIVND (reference sequence). The CDR3 spans 13 residues.

The chain carries TRBV7-9 and TRBJ1-4. CDR3 length: 12 residues. The germline CDR1 and CDR2 sequences are SEHNR and FQNEAQ (reference sequence). CDR3 sequence reads: CERIATNEKLFF.

This chain connects TRBV12-3 or TRBV12-4 to TRBJ2-1; absent DNA, TCRdb's TRBD2 call cannot be checked. This CDR3 comprises 16 residues. The CDR3 loop is CASSPPGGPSYNEQFF.

The chain combines TRBV12-3 or TRBV12-4 with TRBJ2-7; the TRBD2 assignment by TCRdb is unverifiable without DNA. CDR3 length equals 15 residues. The CDR3 protein is CASSFGATSGTEQYF.

The rearrangement links TRBV9 to TRBJ2-3. Germline values: CDR1 SGDLS, CDR2 YYNGEE. The CDR3 extends over 16 amino acids. The CDR3 reads CASSVGVVTSKDTQYF.

This rearrangement joins TRBV29-1 to TRBJ2-2; the D call of TRBD1 rests on TCRdb alone, since no DNA is present to check it. In germline, CDR1 is SQVTM, CDR2 ANQGSEA. CDR3 length: 12 residues. The CDR3 sequence is CSVLDSTGELFF.

The CDR3: CSSQVITGELFF. The genes are TRBV29-1 and TRBJ2-2. The CDR3 runs to 12 residues. CDR1 and CDR2 (germline): SQVTM, ANQGSEA.

V is TRBV21-1 and J is TRBJ2-7; the D call from TCRdb, TRBD1, cannot be confirmed without DNA. TRBV21-1 is given as a pseudogene. This CDR3 is 14 amino acids long. The CDR3 protein is CASSDRDRGHEQYF.

This chain connects TRBV6-2 or TRBV6-3 to TRBJ2-1; TCRdb selects TRBD2, and the lack of DNA leaves this call unchecked. The CDR3 length is 14 residues. The germline CDR1 and CDR2 sequences are MNHEY and SVGEGT. CDR3 protein: CASSYSGITNEQFF.

This rearrangement joins TRBV30 to TRBJ2-2; TCRdb's D call, TRBD1, is unchecked because there is no DNA. This CDR3 contains 16 residues. The germline V gene has CDR1 GTSNPN and CDR2 SVGIG (reference sequence). The CDR3 sequence: CAWTTYRTGLAGELFF.

The CDR3 loop is CSAMDLTGELFF. The rearrangement joins TRBV29-1 to TRBJ2-2; the D call from TCRdb, TRBD2, cannot be confirmed without DNA. The germline gives CDR1 SQVTM, CDR2 ANQGSEA. The CDR3 is made up of 12 amino acids.

CDR3 loop: CASSFRGDYGYTF. The genes are TRBV7-9 and TRBJ1-2; without DNA, the TCRdb call of TRBD1 cannot be checked. From germline, CDR1 is SEHNR and CDR2 FQNEAQ (reference sequence). This CDR3 has 13 residues.

The chain links TRBV4-1 to TRBJ1-4. The V gene's germline CDR1 is MGHRA and CDR2 YSYEKL. There are 14 residues in the CDR3. CDR3 protein: CASSQALRDEKLFF.

The chain's CDR3 is CSAKTSRVQETQYF. The V call is TRBV20-1, the J call TRBJ2-5; TCRdb proposes TRBD2, but this gene call is untestable without DNA. The CDR3 spans 14 residues. Germline V gives CDR1 DFQATT, CDR2 SNEGSKA (reference sequence).

The chain uses TRBV12-3 or TRBV12-4 and TRBJ1-1; checking the TCRdb D call of TRBD1 is not possible without DNA. CDR3 length equals 15 residues. The CDR3 spells CASSLDVGENTEAFF.

The chain links TRBV7-6 to TRBJ2-3; TCRdb gives TRBD2 as the D gene, but with no DNA this cannot be confirmed. CDR1 and CDR2 (germline): SGHVS, FNYEAQ. CDR3 length equals 17 residues. The CDR3: CASSFRDPAVSTDTQYF.

V usage is TRBV14 and J usage is TRBJ2-1; TCRdb's assignment of TRBD2 cannot be checked, as there is no DNA. The length of the CDR3 is 14 residues. Germline V gives CDR1 SGHDN, CDR2 FVKESK. The chain's CDR3 is CASSNGVSLGEQFF.

The chain carries TRBV7-2 and TRBJ2-5; the D call of TRBD2 rests on TCRdb alone, since no DNA is present to check it. The CDR3 extends over 16 amino acids. Germline assignment: CDR1 SGHTA and CDR2 FQGNSA. The CDR3 sequence is CASSFVAGDGQETQYF.